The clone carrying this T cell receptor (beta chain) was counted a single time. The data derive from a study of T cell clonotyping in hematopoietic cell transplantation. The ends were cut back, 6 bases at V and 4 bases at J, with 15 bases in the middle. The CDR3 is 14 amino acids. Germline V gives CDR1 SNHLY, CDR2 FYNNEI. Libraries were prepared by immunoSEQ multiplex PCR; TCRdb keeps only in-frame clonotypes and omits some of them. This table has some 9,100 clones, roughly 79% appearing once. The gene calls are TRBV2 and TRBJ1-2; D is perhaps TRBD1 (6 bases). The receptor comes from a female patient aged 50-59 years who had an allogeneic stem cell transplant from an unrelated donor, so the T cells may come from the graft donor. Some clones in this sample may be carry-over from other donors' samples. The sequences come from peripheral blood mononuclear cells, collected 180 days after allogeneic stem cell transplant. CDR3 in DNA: TGTGCCAGCAGAGACCCAGGGGATTCCTATGGCTACACCTTC. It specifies CASRDPGDSYGYTF.